This entry lists 6 T cell receptor beta chains sequenced from one sample in a study of blood T cell repertoires in COVID-19. Some clones are missing from TCRdb's copy, which holds only in-frame ones; the method was immunoSEQ multiplex PCR. The profile covers a few hundred thousand clones, with around 89% appearing a single time and 2.4% taken by the ten largest. The sequenced sample was PBMCs or T cells enriched from blood (not recorded which). These receptors all stem from a young woman who had recovered from COVID-19.

The J gene is TRBJ1-1, the V gene TRBV28, with 8 bases fitting TRBD1. The CDR3 runs 11 residues. Germline-derived CDR1 and CDR2 are MDHEN and SYDVKM. J gave up 6 bases and V 10 bases, and 4 bases lay outside the gene matches. CDR3 in DNA: TGTGCCATCGGACAGGGTGCTGAAGCTTTCTTT. Translated: CAIGQGAEAFF.

The chain employs TRBV5-1 and TRBJ1-6; 10 bases line up with TRBD1. The CDR3 extends over 16 amino acids. The V segment lost 3 bases and the J segment 8 bases; nucleotides outside the gene matches: 8. Germline values: CDR1 SGHRS, CDR2 YFSETQ. CDR3 loop: CASSSGQGGIDSPLHF. In nucleotides, the CDR3 is TGCGCCAGCAGCTCTGGACAGGGGGGTATAGATTCACCCCTCCACTTT.

This chain links TRBV2 with TRBJ2-7; the D gene is possibly TRBD2 (6 bases). Germline-derived CDR1 and CDR2 are SNHLY and FYNNEI. This CDR3 has 12 amino acids. Trimming pared 8 bases from V and 2 bases from J, leaving 10 bases between. CDR3 DNA: TGTGCCAGCTCGGGGAGGACCTACGAGCAGTACTTC. It specifies CASSGRTYEQYF.

CDR3: CASTPPENTEAFF. The CDR3 coding sequence is TGTGCCAGCACCCCCCCAGAGAACACTGAAGCTTTCTTT. This chain joins TRBV2 and TRBJ1-1; D not resolved. Germline values: CDR1 SNHLY, CDR2 FYNNEI. CDR3 length: 13 residues. V lost 7 bases, J lost 1 base, and 10 bases lay in between.

The V call is TRBV6-5, the J call TRBJ2-7; no reliable D call. V gave up 0 bases and J gave up 1 base, with 7 bases separating them. CDR1 MNHEY and CDR2 SVGAGI come from the germline V gene. The CDR3 totals 14 residues. Here the CDR3 DNA reads TGTGCCAGCAGTTACTCTTACAGTTCCTACGAGCAGTACTTC. It specifies CASSYSYSSYEQYF.

The rearrangement uses TRBV10-3 and TRBJ1-2; possibly TRBD1 for D (6 bases). This CDR3 spans 13 amino acids. CDR1 is ENHRY and CDR2 is SYGVKD in the germline V gene. V was cut by 4 bases and J by 6 bases, with 12 bases left in between. CDR3 DNA sequence: TGTGCCATCAGTGCACAGGCAGGGGATGGCTACACCTTC. Amino acid sequence: CAISAQAGDGYTF.